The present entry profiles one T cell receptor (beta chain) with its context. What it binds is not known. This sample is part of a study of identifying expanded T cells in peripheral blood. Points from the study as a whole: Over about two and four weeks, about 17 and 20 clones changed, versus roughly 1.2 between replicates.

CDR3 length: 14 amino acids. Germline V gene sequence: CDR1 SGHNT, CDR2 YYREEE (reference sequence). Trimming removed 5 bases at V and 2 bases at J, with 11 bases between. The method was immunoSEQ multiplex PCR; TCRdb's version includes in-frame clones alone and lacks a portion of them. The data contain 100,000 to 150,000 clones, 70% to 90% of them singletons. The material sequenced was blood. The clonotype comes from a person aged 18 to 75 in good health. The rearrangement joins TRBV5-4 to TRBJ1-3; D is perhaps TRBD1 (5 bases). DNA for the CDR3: TGTGCCAGCAGTTCCGGGGGGGCTGGAAACACCATATATTTT. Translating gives CASSSGGAGNTIYF.